A single sample is the source of the 17 T cell receptor beta chains below, sequenced in a study of cytomegalovirus exposure and HLA in healthy donors (dated by TCRdb to the late 2010s). Library construction relied on the immunoSEQ multiplex PCR assay. A mixture of 60 forward primers for TCR Vbeta segments and 13 reverse primers for TCR Jbeta segments was used in the multiplex PCR. Here the immuneACCESS table is served through TCRdb, limited to in-frame sequences with V and J called. Missing clones are a known gap in these copies; in checked studies unresolved V genes cover under half, and the rest lacks a known reason. The sample table contains about 120,000 clones; only one count was recorded for 65% to 75% of them. 4.8% of the sample rests with the top ten. Sequencing was performed on PBMCs. All receptors come from a man aged 25-40 years in good health and CMV-seropositive.

This clone was seen only a few times. The V gene is TRBV6-1, the J gene TRBJ1-2; 10 nucleotides align to TRBD1. CDR1 MNHNS and CDR2 SASEGT come from the germline V gene. The trim removed 6 bases at V and 7 bases at J, leaving 11 bases unmatched. The CDR3 totals 15 residues. CDR3 nucleotides: TGTGCCAGCAGGAAACAGGGACAGGGGACATCTGGCTACACCTTC. Translating gives CASRKQGQGTSGYTF.

V usage is TRBV21-1 and J usage is TRBJ1-1. TRBV21-1 is shown as a pseudogene. The CDR3 runs to 12 residues. The CDR3 DNA reads as TGTGCCAGCAGCGCGGACTTCCCTGAAGCTTTCTTT. Its translation: CASSADFPEAFF.

The chain couples TRBV7-2 to TRBJ2-7, with TRBD1 matching over 9 bases. V trimming: 3 bases; J trimming: 5 bases; junction bases outside the gene matches: 11. The V gene's germline CDR1 is SGHTA and CDR2 FQGNSA. The CDR3 loop spans 16 amino acids. CDR3 in amino acids: CASSLNSGTGRDEQYF. For the CDR3, the DNA is TGTGCCAGCAGCTTGAATTCGGGGACAGGGCGCGACGAGCAGTACTTC.

The J gene is TRBJ1-6, the V gene TRBV2; D not certain. This CDR3 spans 14 amino acids. Germline V CDR1 and CDR2: SNHLY, FYNNEI. V lost 8 bases and J lost 14, with 22 bases in between. Here the CDR3 DNA reads TGTGCCAGCGGAGGCTGGACCGGGTTTATGACCCTCCACTTT. It yields the protein CASGGWTGFMTLHF.

J is TRBJ1-1 and V is TRBV7-9, with a tentative D call TRBD1 (5 bases). Deletions cut 5 bases from V and 5 bases from J, with 15 bases between. The CDR3 loop spans 14 amino acids. CDR1 and CDR2 (germline): SEHNR, FQNEAQ (reference sequence). The CDR3 sequence is CASSRQGGKTEAFF. DNA of the CDR3: TGTGCCAGCAGCCGCCAGGGCGGGAAGACTGAAGCTTTCTTT.

This clone appeared a few times. The chain has TRBV27 and TRBJ1-3; no firm D call. The CDR3 is 16 amino acids. V lost 4 bases and J lost 0, with 13 bases in between. Germline V gene sequence: CDR1 MNHEY, CDR2 SMNVEV (reference sequence). This CDR3 is CASSSLGVDSGNTIYF. DNA of the CDR3: TGTGCCAGCAGTTCCCTCGGGGTTGACTCTGGAAACACCATATATTTT.

The chain combines TRBV28 with TRBJ1-2; D uncertain. Looked up from germline, CDR1 is MDHEN and CDR2 is SYDVKM. V was cut by 3 bases and J by 2 bases, with 10 bases left in between. This CDR3 is built from 14 residues. CDR3 in DNA: TGTGCCAGCAGTTTGACTCGACGGAACTATGGCTACACCTTC. Translation: CASSLTRRNYGYTF.

This chain links TRBV7-9 with TRBJ1-1; D is undetermined. CDR1 SEHNR and CDR2 FQNEAQ come from the germline V gene (reference sequence). The CDR3 contains 13 residues. The V end lost 5 bases, the J end lost 3 bases, and 10 bases lay between the germline ends. The CDR3 sequence: CASSPQVDTEAFF. In DNA form, the CDR3 reads TGTGCCAGCAGCCCCCAGGTTGACACTGAAGCTTTCTTT.

This clone occurred a few times. The chain combines TRBV6-1 with TRBJ1-1; TRBD1 might be the D (5 bases). The CDR3 spans 13 residues. Germline V gives CDR1 MNHNS, CDR2 SASEGT. V was trimmed by 8 bases and J by 10 bases, leaving 20 bases between them. The CDR3 DNA is TGTGCCAGCTTCCCGCCGTGGGGCTCGCGAGCTTTCTTT. Protein: CASFPPWGSRAFF.

V usage is TRBV7-9 and J usage is TRBJ1-1; D is uncertain. Trimming took 6 bases from V and 2 from J, leaving 10 bases between them. The CDR3 consists of 13 residues. The germline gives CDR1 SEHNR, CDR2 FQNEAQ (reference sequence). This CDR3 reads CASRESPNTEAFF. The CDR3 nucleotides read TGTGCCAGCAGGGAGTCTCCTAACACTGAAGCTTTCTTT.

This rearrangement joins TRBV2 to TRBJ1-6; TRBD1 matches 8 bases. This CDR3 contains 15 residues. The trim removed 4 bases at V and 9 bases at J, leaving 8 bases unmatched. Germline V CDR1 and CDR2: SNHLY, FYNNEI. The CDR3 protein is CASSVLGTGSSPLHF. The DNA for the CDR3 is TGTGCCAGCAGTGTCCTAGGGACAGGTTCTTCACCCCTCCACTTT.

The V and J genes are TRBV28 and TRBJ2-7, with 7 bases lining up with TRBD1. V shed 3 bases, J shed 2 bases, and the junction held 4 bases outside the gene matches. There are 14 residues in the CDR3. The germline gives CDR1 MDHEN, CDR2 SYDVKM. CDR3 coding DNA: TGTGCCAGCAGTTTGGGGGACAGAGCCTACGAGCAGTACTTC. Translation: CASSLGDRAYEQYF.

The V call is TRBV6-5, the J call TRBJ1-4, with D hard to call. Germline V gene sequence: CDR1 MNHEY, CDR2 SVGAGI. V was pared by 2 bases and J by 6 bases, with 10 bases between. This CDR3 spans 14 amino acids. As DNA, the CDR3 is TGTGCCAGCAGTTACCGAGGAAACGATGAAAAACTGTTTTTT. Translated, it gives CASSYRGNDEKLFF.

V is TRBV19 and J is TRBJ2-7; 8 nucleotides agree with TRBD1. From germline, CDR1 is LNHDA and CDR2 SQIVND (reference sequence). The length of the CDR3 is 16 residues. V was clipped by 6 bases and J by 2 bases; unmatched bases: 12. CDR3 DNA: TGTGCCAGTAGGGCAGACAGGGGCGTCCCCCCCTACGAGCAGTACTTC. Translating gives CASRADRGVPPYEQYF. The full variable domain, completed using reference TRBV19 and TRBJ2-7, is DGGITQSPKYLFRKEGQNVTLSCEQNLNHDAMYWYRQDPGQGLRLIYYSQIVNDFQKGDIAEGYSVSREKKESFPLTVTSAQKNPTAFYLCASRADRGVPPYEQYFGPGTRLTVT.

To note about this clone: Germline and junction disagree at one end, which may indicate a read error. The chain joins TRBV5-4 to TRBJ1-2; a possible D gene is TRBD1 (6 bases). Germline lookup yields CDR1 SGHNT and CDR2 YYREEE (reference sequence). This CDR3 comprises 15 residues. CDR3 in amino acids: CASSQGGGARYGYTF. The CDR3 nucleotides read TGCGCCAGCAGTCAAGGGGGAGGGGCCCGGTATGGCTACACCTTC.

The chain joins TRBV9 to TRBJ2-5; tentatively, D is TRBD1 (5 bases). The CDR3 contains 16 residues. V was cut by 1 base and J by 5 bases, with 18 bases left in between. Germline V gene data show CDR1 as SGDLS and CDR2 as YYNGEE. The CDR3 DNA follows: TGTGCCAGCAGCGTAAGGGGCGAAAGGGTTAAGGAGACCCAGTACTTC. Encoded protein: CASSVRGERVKETQYF.

The table lists this clone with a count of one. The chain uses TRBV9 and TRBJ1-2; tentative D call: TRBD1 (6 bases). The V gene's germline CDR1 is SGDLS and CDR2 YYNGEE. Trimming removed 4 bases from V and 8 bases from J, with 18 bases in between. The CDR3 sequence is 14 residues long. CDR3 nucleotide sequence: TGTGCCAGCAGCTCCAGCCCAGGGGATTTGGGCTACACCTTC. Residues: CASSSSPGDLGYTF.